These 32 T cell receptor beta chains were sequenced from one sample in a study of blood T cell repertoires in COVID-19. The protocol was immunoSEQ multiplex PCR, while the TCRdb copy is restricted to in-frame clones and leaves out a portion. The sample has 250,000 to 300,000 clones, 75% to 90% seen once; the top ten hold about 5%. Sequenced material: peripheral blood. All receptors derive from a man in his sixties who had recovered from COVID-19.

This clone was recorded only once. The chain has TRBV7-6 and TRBJ2-1, with 10 bases matching TRBD2. The germline V gene has CDR1 SGHVS and CDR2 FNYEAQ. V lost 2 bases, J lost 9 bases, and 10 bases stayed unmatched. The CDR3 runs to 16 residues. CDR3 residues: CASSLPPGLAGAEQFF. The CDR3 DNA is TGTGCCAGCAGCTTACCCCCCGGGCTAGCGGGGGCTGAGCAGTTCTTC. Full variable domain (missing parts from reference TRBV7-6 and TRBJ2-1): GAGVSQSPRYKVTKRGQDVALRCDPISGHVSLYWYRQALGQGPEFLTYFNYEAQQDKSGLPNDRFSAERPEGSISTLTIQRTEQRDSAMYRCASSLPPGLAGAEQFFGPGTRLTVL.

CDR3 nucleotides: TGTGCCAGCAGCGCCCGCATGGGCGCAGATACGCAGTATTTT. Protein product: CASSARMGADTQYF. The chain has TRBV9 and TRBJ2-3; D not resolved. There are 14 residues in the CDR3. The germline V gene has CDR1 SGDLS and CDR2 YYNGEE. V was shortened by 3 bases and J by 4 bases, with 12 bases between the two germline ends.

The chain links TRBV27 to TRBJ1-1; no clear D gene. CDR3 size: 14 residues. Germline CDR1 and CDR2: MNHEY and SMNVEV (reference sequence). The germline V and J ends were trimmed by 1 base and 1 base, with 7 bases remaining between them. CDR3 region: CASSLYPGNTEAFF. CDR3 nucleotide sequence: TGTGCCAGCAGTTTATATCCAGGGAACACTGAAGCTTTCTTT.

The genes are TRBV7-9 and TRBJ1-3, with TRBD1 identical over 10 bases. This CDR3 has 15 residues. V shed 5 bases, J shed 2 bases, and the junction held 3 bases outside the gene matches. Germline CDR1 reads SEHNR; CDR2 reads FQNEAQ (reference sequence). The CDR3 nucleotides read TGTGCCAGCAGCCCCGGGACAGGGGCTGGAAACACCATATATTTT. Translated, it gives CASSPGTGAGNTIYF.

V is TRBV7-8 and J is TRBJ2-2; the D gene could be TRBD1 or TRBD2 (6 bases each). There are 14 residues in the CDR3. Germline V CDR1 and CDR2: SGHVS, FQNEAQ. The V and J ends lost 5 bases and 4 bases respectively, with 11 bases between them. The DNA for the CDR3 is TGTGCCAGCAGCCGAGGGGGGCCCACCGGGGAGCTGTTTTTT. It translates to CASSRGGPTGELFF.

The chain employs TRBV5-1 and TRBJ2-5; 9 positions match TRBD1. The CDR3 loop spans 18 amino acids. With 0 bases clipped from V and 7 bases from J, the junction kept 16 bases outside the gene matches. Germline loops: CDR1 SGHRS, CDR2 YFSETQ. CDR3 loop: CASSLGGTGFSQAGTQYF. CDR3 nucleotides: TGCGCCAGCAGCTTGGGAGGGACAGGGTTCTCTCAAGCTGGGACCCAGTACTTC.

The gene calls are TRBV29-1 and TRBJ1-2; a weak D match, TRBD1 (5 bases). Germline V lookup: CDR1 SQVTM, CDR2 ANQGSEA. The CDR3 has 13 amino acids. Trimming removed 0 bases at V and 8 bases at J, with 13 bases between. CDR3 sequence reads: CSVEDAGVGGYTF. The CDR3 bases are TGCAGCGTTGAAGATGCGGGGGTTGGCGGCTACACCTTC. The full variable domain, with the rest looked up from reference TRBV29-1 and TRBJ1-2, is SAVISQKPSRDICQRGTSLTIQCQVDSQVTMMFWYRQQPGQSLTLIATANQGSEATYESGFVIDKFPISRPNLTFSTLTVSNMSPEDSSIYLCSVEDAGVGGYTFGSGTRLTVV.

This clone has a single count. The chain carries TRBV14 and TRBJ2-7; 8 bases align to TRBD2. The CDR3 loop spans 15 amino acids. The germline V gene has CDR1 SGHDN and CDR2 FVKESK. The V and J ends lost 4 bases and 5 bases, in that order; junction bases with no gene match: 10. The CDR3 DNA reads TGTGCCAGCAGCCTCCGGGGCGGGAGGCCTAACGAGCAGTACTTC. Encoded protein: CASSLRGGRPNEQYF.

This CDR3 is CASSIRQGYTEAFF. DNA for the CDR3: TGTGCCAGCAGCATTCGACAGGGCTACACTGAAGCTTTCTTT. V and J are TRBV9 and TRBJ1-1, with 7 bases matching TRBD1. In germline, CDR1 is SGDLS, CDR2 YYNGEE. The CDR3 loop spans 14 amino acids. Trimming cost V 4 bases and J 3 bases; bases outside gene matches: 6.

The gene calls are TRBV9 and TRBJ2-2; a possible D gene is TRBD2 (6 bases). The CDR3 spans 15 residues. V was pared by 0 bases and J by 6 bases, with 12 bases between. Germline CDR1 reads SGDLS; CDR2 reads YYNGEE. The CDR3 DNA is TGTGCCAGCAGCGTAGTCGTCGGAGGGTCCGGGGAGCTGTTTTTT. Its translation: CASSVVVGGSGELFF.

In regard to this clone: A read error may account for a junction end that differs from germline. The genes are TRBV4-1 and TRBJ2-7, with TRBD1 matching 8 bases. This CDR3 is 16 amino acids long. The germline CDR1 and CDR2 sequences are MGHRA and YSYEKL. CDR3 in DNA: TGCGCCAGCAGCCAAGATTCGGACAGGGCCTCCGACGAGCAGTACTTC. This codes for CASSQDSDRASDEQYF.

CDR3 in amino acids: CASSLRQDYGYTF. CDR3 nucleotide sequence: TGTGCCAGCAGCTTACGACAGGACTATGGCTACACCTTC. The gene calls are TRBV7-9 and TRBJ1-2; a weak D match, TRBD1 (6 bases). Germline assignment: CDR1 SEHNR and CDR2 FQNEAQ (reference sequence). V dropped 2 bases and J dropped 3 bases, with 7 bases sitting between them. CDR3 size: 13 residues.

For this clone: Germline is not matched at one junction end, which may reflect a read error. This chain links TRBV7-7 with TRBJ2-5; 7 bases match TRBD2. CDR1 and CDR2 (germline): SSHAT, FNYEAQ (reference sequence). The CDR3 is 15 amino acids. The CDR3 region has the DNA TGTGCTAGCAGCTTAGCAGCGGGGAGCCAAGAGACCCAGTACTTC. As protein: CASSLAAGSQETQYF.

This sequence joins TRBV27 and TRBJ1-2; D call uncertain. Trimming shortened V by 3 bases and J by 6 bases, and 11 bases separated the two germline ends. The CDR3 has 13 residues. Germline lookup yields CDR1 MNHEY and CDR2 SMNVEV (reference sequence). The CDR3: CASSLGRRDGYTF. The DNA for the CDR3 is TGTGCCAGCAGTTTGGGTCGGAGAGATGGCTACACCTTC.

A few counts support this clone. The chain recombines TRBV7-2 with TRBJ1-1; TRBD1 aligns across 9 bases. Looked up from germline, CDR1 is SGHTA and CDR2 is FQGNSA. This CDR3 has 14 residues. Trimming took 5 bases from V and 5 from J; bases not matched to a gene: 6. In nucleotides, the CDR3 is TGTGCCAGCAGCGCCGGACAGGGGAGGACTGAAGCTTTCTTT. It encodes CASSAGQGRTEAFF.

The rearrangement joins TRBV7-4 to TRBJ1-5, with D uncertain. The germline V and J ends were trimmed by 2 bases and 5 bases, with 16 bases remaining between them. This CDR3 comprises 16 residues. The germline V gene encodes CDR1 SGHVT and CDR2 SQSDAQ. CDR3 DNA: TGTGCCAGCAGCTTAAGGTGGCCGGAGGTCTATCAGCCCCAGCATTTT. Its protein product is CASSLRWPEVYQPQHF.

V is TRBV12-3 or TRBV12-4 and J is TRBJ2-7, with TRBD1 as a possible D gene (5 bases). The CDR3 runs 12 residues. V lost 1 base to trimming and J lost 7 bases, with 8 bases between them. The CDR3 protein is CASSLGAGEQYF. The CDR3 bases are TGTGCCAGCAGTTTAGGGGCAGGGGAGCAGTACTTC.

The chain has TRBV18 and TRBJ2-4; TRBD1 is a possible D gene (5 bases). The CDR3 is 15 amino acids. V lost 3 bases and J 3 bases, leaving 12 bases between the germline ends. Germline V lookup: CDR1 KGHSH, CDR2 LQKENI. CDR3 amino acids: CASSPRQGGKNIQYF. The CDR3 nucleotides read TGTGCCAGCTCACCGAGGCAGGGCGGCAAAAACATTCAGTACTTC.

The chain links TRBV19 to TRBJ1-5, with 7 positions matching TRBD1. The V segment lost 7 bases and the J segment 2 bases; nucleotides outside the gene matches: 5. The germline V gene has CDR1 LNHDA and CDR2 SQIVND (reference sequence). This CDR3 spans 14 amino acids. CDR3 sequence reads: CASTLGQGNQPQHF. For the CDR3, the DNA is TGTGCCAGTACCCTAGGACAGGGCAATCAGCCCCAGCATTTT.

The CDR3 region is CASSFRAGDDTQYF. DNA of the CDR3: TGCGCCAGCAGCTTTCGAGCGGGGGATGATACGCAGTATTTT. This chain joins TRBV5-1 and TRBJ2-3; 8 bases agree with TRBD2. Germline values: CDR1 SGHRS, CDR2 YFSETQ. The CDR3 totals 14 residues. V dropped 2 bases and J dropped 6; count of bases not matched to a gene: 5. The whole variable domain, filled in from reference TRBV5-1 and TRBJ2-3, reads KAGVTQTPRYLIKTRGQQVTLSCSPISGHRSVSWYQQTPGQGLQFLFEYFSETQRNKGNFPGRFSGRQFSNSRSEMNVSTLELGDSALYLCASSFRAGDDTQYFGPGTRLTVL.

This chain connects TRBV29-1 to TRBJ2-1; TRBD1 aligns across 9 bases. The CDR3 spans 12 residues. The germline gives CDR1 SQVTM, CDR2 ANQGSEA. With V trimmed by 6 bases and J by 9 bases, 6 bases remained unmatched. CDR3 bases: TGCAGCGTCAAAACAGGGGGCGGTGAGCAGTTCTTC. Its protein product is CSVKTGGGEQFF.

The chain links TRBV6-6 to TRBJ2-5, with 11 bases identical to TRBD2. The ends lost 6 bases at V and 8 bases at J; junction bases unmatched: 8. CDR1 MNHNY and CDR2 SVGAGI come from the germline V gene (reference sequence). This CDR3 spans 14 amino acids. Here the CDR3 DNA reads TGTGCCAGCAGCCTACTAGCGGGGGATTCCACCCAGTACTTC. Its translation: CASSLLAGDSTQYF.

This clone has just one count. The V call is TRBV11-2, the J call TRBJ2-2; TRBD1 matches at 10 bases. J gave up 6 bases and V 5 bases, and 9 bases lay outside the gene matches. This CDR3 comprises 16 residues. Germline assignment: CDR1 SGHAT and CDR2 FQNNGV. CDR3 in amino acids: CASSVITTGGPGELFF. CDR3 DNA sequence: TGTGCCAGCAGCGTCATCACGACAGGGGGCCCCGGGGAGCTGTTTTTT.

For the CDR3, the DNA is TGCGCCAGCAGCGACCAGGGGACAGGTAAAAACATTCAGTACTTC. This gives the protein CASSDQGTGKNIQYF. The J gene is TRBJ2-4, the V gene TRBV5-1, with 8 positions matching TRBD1. Unmatched junction bases numbered 7, after V lost 4 bases and J lost 4 bases. The germline CDR1 and CDR2 sequences are SGHRS and YFSETQ. This CDR3 has 15 amino acids.

The chain links TRBV9 to TRBJ2-3, with D possibly being TRBD1 (5 bases). This CDR3 is 15 amino acids long. V lost 4 bases and J 2 bases, leaving 14 bases between the germline ends. Germline V CDR1 and CDR2: SGDLS, YYNGEE. The CDR3 DNA reads as TGTGCCAGCAGCCCATCCGAAGGGGTCACAGATACGCAGTATTTT. The encoded protein is CASSPSEGVTDTQYF.

This chain uses TRBV10-2 with TRBJ2-7, with D possibly TRBD1 on 6 matching bases. CDR1 and CDR2 (germline): WSHSY, SAAADI. CDR3 length equals 12 residues. V was pared by 7 bases and J by 2 bases, with 9 bases between. CDR3 protein: CASTGGTYEQYF. CDR3 sequence (DNA): TGCGCCAGCACTGGGGGCACCTACGAGCAGTACTTC.

The chain's CDR3 is CASRPSLGQGLYGYTF. The CDR3 bases are TGTGCCAGCAGACCATCCTTGGGACAGGGATTGTATGGCTACACCTTC. V gene TRBV7-8 combines with J gene TRBJ1-2, with TRBD1 matching over 9 bases. The germline V gene encodes CDR1 SGHVS and CDR2 FQNEAQ. The CDR3 extends over 16 amino acids. V gave up 6 bases and J gave up 5 bases; unmatched junction bases: 13.

J is TRBJ1-6 and V is TRBV28, with 8 bases identical to TRBD1. CDR1 is MDHEN and CDR2 is SYDVKM in the germline V gene. This CDR3 spans 15 amino acids. J lost 6 bases, V lost 6 bases, and 7 bases had no gene match. DNA for the CDR3: TGTGCCAGCAGGGGCACAGGGGGGAGTAATTCACCCCTCCACTTT. Translation: CASRGTGGSNSPLHF.

This chain links TRBV3-1 (or the pseudogene TRBV3-2) with TRBJ2-3; maybe TRBD2 (5 bases). The CDR3 is made up of 15 amino acids. Germline V gives CDR1 LGHDT, CDR2 YNNKEL (reference sequence). With 1 base removed from V and 8 bases from J, the gap between germline ends came to 16 bases. The CDR3 sequence: CASSQGGPGSGTQYF. Here the CDR3 DNA reads TGTGCCAGCAGCCAAGGAGGTCCCGGCAGCGGTACGCAGTATTTT.

The chain is built from TRBV10-2 and TRBJ1-3; D is perhaps TRBD1 (5 bases). The CDR3 is 15 residues long. CDR1 and CDR2 from the germline V gene are WSHSY and SAAADI. Between the trimmed V and J ends, which lost 2 bases and 0 bases, there was a span of 8 bases. CDR3 loop: CASSEAGSSGNTIYF. The CDR3 bases are TGCGCCAGCAGTGAGGCAGGGTCCTCTGGAAACACCATATATTTT.

The chain is built from TRBV10-3 and TRBJ2-3, with 12 bases matching TRBD2. The CDR3 runs to 12 residues. Germline CDR1 is ENHRY and CDR2 is SYGVKD. V shed 10 bases, J shed 4 bases, and the junction held 0 bases outside the gene matches. CDR3 loop: CATSGRADTQYF. Written as DNA, the CDR3 is TGTGCCACTAGCGGGAGGGCAGATACGCAGTATTTT.

The chain has TRBV9 and TRBJ1-2; tentatively, D is TRBD1 (6 bases). Germline V CDR1 and CDR2: SGDLS, YYNGEE. Trimming left V 4 bases short and J 5 bases short, with 12 bases between. The length of the CDR3 is 13 residues. The CDR3 bases are TGTGCCAGCAGCAACAACAGGGAGTATGGCTACACCTTC. Translated: CASSNNREYGYTF. The entire variable domain, with the rest obtained from reference TRBV9 and TRBJ1-2, is as follows: DSGVTQTPKHLITATGQRVTLRCSPRSGDLSVYWYQQSLDQGLQFLIQYYNGEERAKGNILERFSAQQFPDLHSELNLSSLELGDSALYFCASSNNREYGYTFGSGTRLTVV.